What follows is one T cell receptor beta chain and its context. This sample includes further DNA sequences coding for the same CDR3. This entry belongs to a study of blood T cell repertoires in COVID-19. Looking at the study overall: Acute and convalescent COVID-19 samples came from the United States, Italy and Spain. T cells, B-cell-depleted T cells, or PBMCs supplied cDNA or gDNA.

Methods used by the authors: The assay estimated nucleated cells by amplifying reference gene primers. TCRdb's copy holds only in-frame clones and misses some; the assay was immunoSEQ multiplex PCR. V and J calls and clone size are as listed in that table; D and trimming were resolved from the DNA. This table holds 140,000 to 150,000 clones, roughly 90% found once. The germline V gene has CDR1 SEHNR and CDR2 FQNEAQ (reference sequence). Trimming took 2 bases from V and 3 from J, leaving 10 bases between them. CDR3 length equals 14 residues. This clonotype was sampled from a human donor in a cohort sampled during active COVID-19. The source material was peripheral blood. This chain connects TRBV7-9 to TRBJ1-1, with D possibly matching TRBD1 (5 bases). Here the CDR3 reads CASSLRSGDTEAFF. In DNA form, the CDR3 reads TGTGCCAGCAGCTTAAGATCGGGGGACACTGAAGCTTTCTTT.